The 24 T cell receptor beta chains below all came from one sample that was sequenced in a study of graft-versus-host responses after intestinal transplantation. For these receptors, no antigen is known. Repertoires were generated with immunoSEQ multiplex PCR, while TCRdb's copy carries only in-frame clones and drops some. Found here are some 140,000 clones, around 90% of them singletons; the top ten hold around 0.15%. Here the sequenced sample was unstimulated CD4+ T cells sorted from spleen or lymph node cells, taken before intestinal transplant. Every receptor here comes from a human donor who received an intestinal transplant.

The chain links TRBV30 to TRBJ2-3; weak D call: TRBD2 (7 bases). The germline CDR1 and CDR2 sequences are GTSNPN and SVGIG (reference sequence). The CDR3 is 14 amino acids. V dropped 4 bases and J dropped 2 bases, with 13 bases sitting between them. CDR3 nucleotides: TGTGCCTGGACAAGGGGGGGGCCCACAGATACGCAGTATTTT. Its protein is CAWTRGGPTDTQYF.

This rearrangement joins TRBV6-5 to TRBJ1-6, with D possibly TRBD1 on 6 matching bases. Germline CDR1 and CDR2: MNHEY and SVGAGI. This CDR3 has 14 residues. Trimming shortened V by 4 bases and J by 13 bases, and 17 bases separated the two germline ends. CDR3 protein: CASSFGTPEEPLHF. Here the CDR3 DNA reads TGTGCCAGCAGTTTCGGGACACCGGAGGAGCCCCTCCACTTT.

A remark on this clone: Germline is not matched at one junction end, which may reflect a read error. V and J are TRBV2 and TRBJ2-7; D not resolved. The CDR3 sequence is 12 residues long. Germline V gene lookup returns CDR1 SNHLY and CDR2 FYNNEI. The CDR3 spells CASREDSYEQYF. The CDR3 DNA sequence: TGTGCCAGCAGGGAAGATTCCTACGAGCAGTACTTC.

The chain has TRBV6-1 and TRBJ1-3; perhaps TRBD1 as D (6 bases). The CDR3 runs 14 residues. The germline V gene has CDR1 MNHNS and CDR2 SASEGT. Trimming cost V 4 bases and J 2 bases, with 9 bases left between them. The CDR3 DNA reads TGTGCCAGCAGTGTCGGGACACCTGGAAACACCATATATTTT. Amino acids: CASSVGTPGNTIYF.

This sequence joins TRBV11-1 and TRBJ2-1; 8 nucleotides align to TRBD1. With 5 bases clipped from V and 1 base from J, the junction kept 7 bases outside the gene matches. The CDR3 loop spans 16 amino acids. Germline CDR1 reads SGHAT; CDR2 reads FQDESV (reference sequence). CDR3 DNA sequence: TGTGCCAGCAGCCCCGGACAGGGTGGGTCCTACAATGAGCAGTTCTTC. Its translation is CASSPGQGGSYNEQFF.

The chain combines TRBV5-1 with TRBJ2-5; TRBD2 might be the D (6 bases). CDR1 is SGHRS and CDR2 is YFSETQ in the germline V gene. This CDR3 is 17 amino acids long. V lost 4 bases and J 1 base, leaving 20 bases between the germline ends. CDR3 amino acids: CASSAATGGKIQETQYF. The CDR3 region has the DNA TGCGCCAGCAGCGCCGCCACAGGAGGGAAGATCCAAGAGACCCAGTACTTC.

The CDR3 sequence is CASSQSDPRLMQYF. For the CDR3, the DNA is TGTGCCAGCAGCCAATCCGACCCGCGTTTGATGCAGTATTTT. This chain uses TRBV6-6 with TRBJ2-3, with D unclear. Deletions cut 6 bases from V and 11 bases from J, with 21 bases between. Germline V gene lookup returns CDR1 MNHNY and CDR2 SVGAGI (reference sequence). CDR3 length: 14 residues.

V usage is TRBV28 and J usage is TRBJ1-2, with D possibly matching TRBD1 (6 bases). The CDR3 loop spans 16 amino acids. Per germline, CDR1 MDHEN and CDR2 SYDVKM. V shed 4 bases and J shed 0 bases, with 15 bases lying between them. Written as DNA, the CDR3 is TGTGCCAGCAGTTCCCTCGGGGGCGACTCTAACTATGGCTACACCTTC. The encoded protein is CASSSLGGDSNYGYTF.

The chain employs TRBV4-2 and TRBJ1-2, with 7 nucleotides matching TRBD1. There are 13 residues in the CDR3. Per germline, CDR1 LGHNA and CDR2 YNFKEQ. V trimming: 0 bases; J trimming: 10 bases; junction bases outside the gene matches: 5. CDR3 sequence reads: CASSQDRDRYYTF. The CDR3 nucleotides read TGTGCCAGCAGCCAAGATCGGGACAGATACTACACCTTC.

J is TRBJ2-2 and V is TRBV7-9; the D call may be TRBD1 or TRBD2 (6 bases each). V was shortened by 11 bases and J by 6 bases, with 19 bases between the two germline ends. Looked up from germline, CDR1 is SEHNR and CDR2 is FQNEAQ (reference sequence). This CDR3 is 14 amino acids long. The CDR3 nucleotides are TGTGCCCACCCCGGGGGCCTATCCTCCGGGGAGCTGTTTTTT. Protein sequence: CAHPGGLSSGELFF.

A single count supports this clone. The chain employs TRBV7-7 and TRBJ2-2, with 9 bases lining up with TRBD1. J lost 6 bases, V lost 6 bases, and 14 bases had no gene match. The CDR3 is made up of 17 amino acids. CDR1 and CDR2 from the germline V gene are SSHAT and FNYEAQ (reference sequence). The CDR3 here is CASRPTPGQGPPGELFF. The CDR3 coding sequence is TGTGCCAGCAGACCAACGCCGGGACAGGGCCCTCCCGGGGAGCTGTTTTTT.

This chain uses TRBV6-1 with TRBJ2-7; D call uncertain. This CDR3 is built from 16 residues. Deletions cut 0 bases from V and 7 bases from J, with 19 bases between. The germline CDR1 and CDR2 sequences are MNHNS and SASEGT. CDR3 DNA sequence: TGTGCCAGCAGTGAAGCCCTGACGAGAGCCGGGCGGGAGCAGTACTTC. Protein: CASSEALTRAGREQYF.

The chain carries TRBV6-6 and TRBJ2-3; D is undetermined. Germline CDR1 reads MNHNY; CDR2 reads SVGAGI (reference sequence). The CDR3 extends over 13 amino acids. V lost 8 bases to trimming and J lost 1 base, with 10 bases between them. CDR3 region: CASLNPGTDTQYF. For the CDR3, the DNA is TGTGCCAGCCTAAACCCGGGCACAGATACGCAGTATTTT.

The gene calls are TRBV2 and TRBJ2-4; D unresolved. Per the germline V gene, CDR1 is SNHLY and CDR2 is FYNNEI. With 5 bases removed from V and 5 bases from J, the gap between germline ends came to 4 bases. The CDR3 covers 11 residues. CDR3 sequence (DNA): TGTGCCAGCAGTAGCGAAAACATTCAGTACTTC. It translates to CASSSENIQYF.

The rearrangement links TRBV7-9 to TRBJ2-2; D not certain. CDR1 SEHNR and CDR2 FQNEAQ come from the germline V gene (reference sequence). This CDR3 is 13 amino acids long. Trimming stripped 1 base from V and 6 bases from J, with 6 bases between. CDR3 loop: CASSLEQPGELFF. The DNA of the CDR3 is TGTGCCAGCAGCTTAGAACAGCCCGGGGAGCTGTTTTTT.

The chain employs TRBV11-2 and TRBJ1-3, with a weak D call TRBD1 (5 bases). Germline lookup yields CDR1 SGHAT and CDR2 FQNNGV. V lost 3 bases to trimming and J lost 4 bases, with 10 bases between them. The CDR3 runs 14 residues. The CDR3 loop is CASSLGRLGNTIYF. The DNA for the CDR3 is TGTGCCAGCAGCTTGGGGCGCTTAGGAAACACCATATATTTT.

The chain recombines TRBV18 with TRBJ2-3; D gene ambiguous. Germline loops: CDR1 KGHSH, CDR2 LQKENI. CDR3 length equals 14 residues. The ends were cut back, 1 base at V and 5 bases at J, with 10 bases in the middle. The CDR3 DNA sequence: TGTGCCAGCTCACCACTGTGGGCCGTAGATACGCAGTATTTT. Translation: CASSPLWAVDTQYF.

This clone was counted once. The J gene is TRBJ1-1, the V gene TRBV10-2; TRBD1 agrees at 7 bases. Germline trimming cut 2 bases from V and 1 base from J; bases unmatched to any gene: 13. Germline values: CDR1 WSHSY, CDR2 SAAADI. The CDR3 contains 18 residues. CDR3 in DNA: TGCGCCAGCAGTGAGATGTGGGAGGGGGCCGAGGGGAACACTGAAGCTTTCTTT. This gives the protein CASSEMWEGAEGNTEAFF.

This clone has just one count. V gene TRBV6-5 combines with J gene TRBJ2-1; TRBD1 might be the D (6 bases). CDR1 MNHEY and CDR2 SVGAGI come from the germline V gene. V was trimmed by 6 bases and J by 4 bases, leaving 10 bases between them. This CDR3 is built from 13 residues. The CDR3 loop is CASRQDRYNEQFF. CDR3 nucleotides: TGTGCCAGCAGGCAGGACAGATACAATGAGCAGTTCTTC.

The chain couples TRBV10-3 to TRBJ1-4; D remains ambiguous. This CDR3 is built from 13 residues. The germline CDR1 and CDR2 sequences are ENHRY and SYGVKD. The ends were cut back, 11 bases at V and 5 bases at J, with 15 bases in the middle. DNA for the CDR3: TGTGCCCCACCGCCAGATCCGAATGAAAAACTGTTTTTT. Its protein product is CAPPPDPNEKLFF.

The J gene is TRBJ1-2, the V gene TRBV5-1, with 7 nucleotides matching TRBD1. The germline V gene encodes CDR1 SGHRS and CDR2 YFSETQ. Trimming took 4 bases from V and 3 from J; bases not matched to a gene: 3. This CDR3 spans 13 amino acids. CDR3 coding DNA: TGCGCCAGCAGCATAGGACAGGACTATGGCTACACCTTC. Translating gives CASSIGQDYGYTF.

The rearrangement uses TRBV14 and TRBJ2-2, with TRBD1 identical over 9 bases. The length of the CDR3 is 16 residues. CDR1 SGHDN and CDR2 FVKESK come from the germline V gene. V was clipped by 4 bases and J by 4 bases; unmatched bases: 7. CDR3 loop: CASSPMGQGVTGELFF. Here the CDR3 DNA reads TGTGCCAGCAGCCCAATGGGACAGGGAGTCACCGGGGAGCTGTTTTTT.

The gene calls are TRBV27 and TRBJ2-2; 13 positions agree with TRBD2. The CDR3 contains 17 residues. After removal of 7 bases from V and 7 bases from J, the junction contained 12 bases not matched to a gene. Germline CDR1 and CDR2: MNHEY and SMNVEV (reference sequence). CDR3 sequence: CASTSDGGLAGIGELFF. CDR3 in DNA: TGTGCCAGCACCTCAGACGGGGGACTAGCGGGGATCGGGGAGCTGTTTTTT.

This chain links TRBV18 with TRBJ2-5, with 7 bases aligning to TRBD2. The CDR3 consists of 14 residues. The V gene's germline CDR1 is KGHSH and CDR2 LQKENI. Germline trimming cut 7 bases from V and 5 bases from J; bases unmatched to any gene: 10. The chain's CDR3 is CASLQPSAGETQYF. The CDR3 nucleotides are TGTGCCAGCTTACAACCTTCAGCGGGGGAGACCCAGTACTTC.